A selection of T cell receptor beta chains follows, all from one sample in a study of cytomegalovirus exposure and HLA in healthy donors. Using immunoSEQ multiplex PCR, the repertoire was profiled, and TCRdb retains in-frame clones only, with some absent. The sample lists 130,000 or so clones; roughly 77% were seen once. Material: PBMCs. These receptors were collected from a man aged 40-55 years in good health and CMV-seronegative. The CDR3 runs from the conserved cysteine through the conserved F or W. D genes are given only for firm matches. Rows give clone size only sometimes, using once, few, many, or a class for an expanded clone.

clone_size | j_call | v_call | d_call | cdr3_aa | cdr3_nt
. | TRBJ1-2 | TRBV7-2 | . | CASSLGQINYGYTF | TGTGCCAGCAGCTTAGGACAGATAAACTATGGCTACACCTTC
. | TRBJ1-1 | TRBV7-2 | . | CASSLGTRGYTEAFF | TGTGCCAGCAGCTTAGGCACGCGAGGGTATACTGAAGCTTTCTTT
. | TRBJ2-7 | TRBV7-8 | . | CASSPAAGYRSYEQYF | TGTGCCAGCAGCCCAGCGGCGGGGTACAGGTCCTACGAGCAGTACTTC
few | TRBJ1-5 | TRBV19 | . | CASTSGGVTNQPQHF | TGTGCCAGTACCTCGGGGGGGGTAACAAATCAGCCCCAGCATTTT
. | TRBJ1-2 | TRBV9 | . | CASSVDGQYYGYTF | TGTGCCAGCAGCGTAGACGGACAGTACTATGGCTACACCTTC
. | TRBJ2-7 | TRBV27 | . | CASSSNRDRYEQYF | TGTGCCAGCAGTTCTAACAGGGATCGGTACGAGCAGTACTTC
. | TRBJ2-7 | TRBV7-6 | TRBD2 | CASSFSGVSSYEQYF | TGTGCCAGCAGCTTTAGCGGGGTTAGCTCCTACGAGCAGTACTTC
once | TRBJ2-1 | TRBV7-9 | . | CASSTGTISYNEQFF | TGTGCCAGCAGCACAGGGACGATCTCCTACAATGAGCAGTTCTTC
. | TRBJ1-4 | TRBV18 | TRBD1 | CASSPGQGANEKLFF | TGTGCCAGCTCCCCAGGACAGGGCGCTAATGAAAAACTGTTTTTT
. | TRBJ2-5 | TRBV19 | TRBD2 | CASSPGTSGRETQYF | TGTGCCAGTAGTCCCGGGACTAGCGGGCGGGAGACCCAGTACTTC
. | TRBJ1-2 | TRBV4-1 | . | CASSPHHESYGYTF | TGCGCCAGCAGCCCCCACCATGAGTCCTATGGCTACACCTTC
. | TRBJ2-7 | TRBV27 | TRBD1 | CASSHRQGETYEQYF | TGTGCCAGCAGTCATCGACAGGGGGAAACCTACGAGCAGTACTTC
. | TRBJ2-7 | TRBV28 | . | CASTERGYEQYF | TGTGCCAGCACAGAAAGGGGGTACGAGCAGTACTTC
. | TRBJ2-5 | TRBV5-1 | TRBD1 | CATEGAKTQYF | TGCGCCACTGAGGGGGCAAAGACCCAGTACTTC
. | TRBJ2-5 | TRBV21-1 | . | CASSKGEDLETQYF | TGTGCCAGCAGCAAAGGGGAGGATTTGGAGACCCAGTACTTC
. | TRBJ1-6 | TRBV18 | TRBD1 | CASSLDRDWPLHF | TGTGCCAGCTCCCTCGACAGGGATTGGCCCCTCCACTTT
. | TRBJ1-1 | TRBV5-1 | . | CASSSGQLMNTEAFF | TGCGCCAGCAGCTCGGGACAACTCATGAACACTGAAGCTTTCTTT
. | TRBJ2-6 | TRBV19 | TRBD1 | CASSLTGAGANVLTF | TGTGCCAGTAGTCTCACAGGGGCCGGGGCCAACGTCCTGACTTTC
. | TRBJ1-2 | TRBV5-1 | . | CASSLISGQGGGYTF | TGCGCCAGCAGCTTGATAAGCGGCCAAGGTGGGGGCTACACCTTC
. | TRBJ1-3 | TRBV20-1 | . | CSAPSGNTIYF | TGCAGTGCTCCCTCGGGAAACACCATATATTTT
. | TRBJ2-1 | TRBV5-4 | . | CASSFTEYNEQFF | TGTGCCAGCAGCTTCACAGAATACAATGAGCAGTTCTTC
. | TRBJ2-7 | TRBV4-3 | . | CASSQDFNSGEWEQYF | TGCGCCAGCAGCCAAGATTTCAATTCAGGGGAATGGGAGCAGTACTTC
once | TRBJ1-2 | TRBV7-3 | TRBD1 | CASSLKGGGRHTF | TGTGCCAGCAGCTTAAAAGGGGGCGGTAGACACACCTTC
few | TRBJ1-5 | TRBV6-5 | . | CASSYRRGQPQHF | TGTGCCAGCAGTTACCGGAGGGGTCAGCCCCAGCATTTT
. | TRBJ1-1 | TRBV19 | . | CASGGPVEAFF | TGTGCCAGTGGGGGCCCCGTTGAAGCTTTCTTT
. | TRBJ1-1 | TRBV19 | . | CASSTGRGTEAFF | TGTGCCAGTAGTACTGGCCGCGGCACTGAAGCTTTCTTT
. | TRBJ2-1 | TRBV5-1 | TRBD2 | CASSFLAGDSYNEQFF | TGCGCCAGCAGCTTTTTAGCGGGGGACTCCTACAATGAGCAGTTCTTC
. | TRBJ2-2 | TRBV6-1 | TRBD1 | CASSRTGEGPGELFF | TGTGCCAGCTCCCGGACAGGGGAAGGGCCCGGGGAGCTGTTTTTT
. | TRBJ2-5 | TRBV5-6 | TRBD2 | CASSSTGTTQETQYF | TGTGCCAGCAGCAGCACCGGGACTACTCAAGAGACCCAGTACTTC
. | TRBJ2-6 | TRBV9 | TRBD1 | CASSAGGQGGRGANVLTF | TGTGCCAGCAGCGCCGGGGGACAGGGGGGCCGTGGGGCCAACGTCCTGACTTTC
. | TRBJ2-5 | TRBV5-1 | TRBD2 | CASSLRSSGGPGETQYF | TGCGCCAGCAGCTTGAGGTCTAGCGGGGGCCCAGGGGAGACCCAGTACTTC
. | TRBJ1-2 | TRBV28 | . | CASSLPGNYGYTF | TGTGCCAGCAGTTTACCGGGGAACTATGGCTACACCTTC
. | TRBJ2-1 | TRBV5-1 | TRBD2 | CASSSGGSGGPYNEQFF | TGCGCCAGCAGCTCCGGGGGTAGCGGGGGACCCTACAATGAGCAGTTCTTC
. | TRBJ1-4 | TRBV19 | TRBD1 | CASSTLGQDEKLFF | TGTGCCAGTAGTACCCTGGGACAGGATGAAAAACTGTTTTTT
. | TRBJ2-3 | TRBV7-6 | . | CASSPDGGGTDTQYF | TGTGCCAGCAGCCCCGACGGCGGTGGTACAGATACGCAGTATTTT
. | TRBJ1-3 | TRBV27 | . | CASSSTSSGPISGNTIYF | TGTGCCAGCAGTTCCACTTCGTCAGGGCCTATCTCTGGAAACACCATATATTTT
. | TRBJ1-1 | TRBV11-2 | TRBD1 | CASSLVTTRDRGRAFF | TGTGCCAGCAGCTTAGTCACAACGAGAGACAGGGGAAGAGCTTTCTTT
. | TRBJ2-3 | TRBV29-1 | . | CSVEELDSIPFTDTQYF | TGCAGCGTTGAAGAACTGGACAGTATTCCCTTCACAGATACGCAGTATTTT
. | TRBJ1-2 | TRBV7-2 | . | CASSSRGGSNYGYTF | TGTGCCAGCAGCTCAAGGGGGGGGTCTAACTATGGCTACACCTTC
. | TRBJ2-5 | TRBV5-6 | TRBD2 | CASSSTGTSGLWQETQYF | TGTGCCAGCAGCTCTACCGGGACTAGCGGGCTATGGCAAGAGACCCAGTACTTC
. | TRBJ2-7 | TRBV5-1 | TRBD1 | CASSLAPGQSYEQYF | TGCGCCAGCAGCTTGGCTCCGGGACAGTCCTACGAGCAGTACTTC
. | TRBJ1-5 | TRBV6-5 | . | CASSSRGSNQPQHF | TGTGCCAGCAGTTCCAGGGGAAGCAATCAGCCCCAGCATTTT
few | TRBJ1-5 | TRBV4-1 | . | CASSQGREGSEQPQHF | TGCGCCAGCAGCCAAGGCCGGGAGGGATCGGAGCAGCCCCAGCATTTT
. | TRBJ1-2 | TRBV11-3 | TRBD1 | CASSYQGGNGYTF | TGTGCCAGCAGCTACCAGGGGGGAAATGGCTACACCTTC
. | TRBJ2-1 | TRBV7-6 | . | CASSLFGGAYNEQFF | TGTGCCAGCAGCTTATTTGGGGGCGCCTACAATGAGCAGTTCTTC
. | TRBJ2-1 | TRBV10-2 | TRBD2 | CASSESVAGGQNEQFF | TGCGCCAGCAGTGAGTCGGTAGCGGGGGGGCAAAATGAGCAGTTCTTC
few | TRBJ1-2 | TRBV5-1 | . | CASSLAGVYNYGYTF | TGCGCCAGCAGCTTGGCCGGAGTTTACAACTATGGCTACACCTTC
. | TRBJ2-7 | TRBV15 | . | CATSRDRGPYEQYF | TGTGCCACCAGCAGAGACAGGGGTCCCTACGAGCAGTACTTC
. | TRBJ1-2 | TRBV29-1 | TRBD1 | CSVEDPDRGRGYTF | TGCAGCGTTGAAGATCCAGACAGGGGGCGCGGCTACACCTTC